The next 29 T cell receptor beta chains were all read from a single sample in a study of immune cell composition in non-small cell lung cancer. Normal lung was sampled as far from the tumour as possible, at least 3 cm. Sequencing was performed with immunoSEQ multiplex PCR; in TCRdb, only in-frame clones are kept and a portion is missing. The sample has fewer than 20,000 clones, more than 60% seen once. These data were likewise used in another study, on CD4 T cells in lung cancer.

The sequenced material came from non-adjacent lung tissue. These receptors all come from a human donor with non-small cell lung cancer.

This sequence joins TRBV4-3 and TRBJ2-3; 8 bases align to TRBD2. CDR1 is LGHNA and CDR2 is YSLEER in the germline V gene. The ends lost 0 bases at V and 3 bases at J; junction bases unmatched: 8. The CDR3 has 17 amino acids. The CDR3 here is CASSQDPASGFTDTQYF. The DNA of the CDR3 is TGCGCCAGCAGCCAAGATCCCGCTAGCGGGTTTACAGATACGCAGTATTTT.

The rearrangement joins TRBV5-6 to TRBJ2-6, with D possibly called TRBD1 or TRBD2 (5 bases each). Germline V gene lookup returns CDR1 SGHDT and CDR2 YYEEEE. This CDR3 is built from 19 residues. V gave up 2 bases and J gave up 4 bases, with 22 bases separating them. The CDR3 is CASSLNLFHSGTGANVLTF. In DNA, the CDR3 is TGTGCCAGCAGCTTAAACCTCTTCCATTCAGGGACGGGGGCCAACGTCCTGACTTTC.

V and J are TRBV6-5 and TRBJ1-4; a weak D match, TRBD1 (6 bases). The CDR3 spans 16 residues. Deletions cut 2 bases from V and 4 bases from J, with 14 bases between. Germline CDR1 MNHEY, CDR2 SVGAGI. Here the CDR3 reads CASSYAGGLINEKLFF. CDR3 coding DNA: TGTGCCAGCAGTTACGCTGGGGGGCTCATTAATGAAAAACTGTTTTTT.

This clone came up a few times. This sequence joins TRBV6-5 and TRBJ2-7; maybe TRBD2 (5 bases). This CDR3 comprises 13 residues. The germline gives CDR1 MNHEY, CDR2 SVGAGI. V shed 6 bases and J shed 2 bases, with 11 bases lying between them. The CDR3 bases are TGTGCCAGCAGGCTCGACGGGACCTACGAGCAGTACTTC. As protein: CASRLDGTYEQYF.

This clone has only one observation. The chain is built from TRBV28 and TRBJ2-5; 9 positions agree with TRBD1. The V and J ends lost 7 bases and 5 bases, in that order; junction bases with no gene match: 17. The CDR3 covers 17 residues. Germline CDR1 is MDHEN and CDR2 is SYDVKM. This chain's CDR3 is CASKRGTTTGGWETQYF. CDR3 coding DNA: TGTGCCAGCAAAAGGGGAACGACGACAGGGGGATGGGAGACCCAGTACTTC.

The rearrangement links TRBV5-8 to TRBJ2-5; the match to TRBD2 covers 10 bases. Trimming removed 1 base from V and 5 bases from J; junction bases left unmatched: 14. This CDR3 is built from 18 residues. Germline loops: CDR1 SGHTS, CDR2 YDEGEE. CDR3 residues: CASSLKILSGGGFETQYF. In DNA, the CDR3 is TGTGCCAGCAGCTTGAAGATCCTCAGCGGGGGGGGTTTTGAGACCCAGTACTTC.

The rearrangement joins TRBV30 to TRBJ1-5; TRBD1 matches 8 bases. Germline V lookup: CDR1 GTSNPN, CDR2 SVGIG (reference sequence). This CDR3 comprises 15 residues. V was pared by 0 bases and J by 3 bases, with 4 bases of the junction left unmatched. In nucleotides, the CDR3 is TGTGCCTGGAGTGTACCCAGGGGGCTCAATCAGCCCCAGCATTTT. It translates to CAWSVPRGLNQPQHF. Combining the CDR3 with reference TRBV30 and TRBJ1-5 gives the whole variable domain SQTIHQWPATLVQPVGSPLSLECTVEGTSNPNLYWYRQAAGRGLQLLFYSVGIGQISSEVPQNLSASRPQDRQFILSSKKLLLSDSGFYLCAWSVPRGLNQPQHFGDGTRLSIL.

The chain joins TRBV7-3 to TRBJ1-1; D not resolved. The ends were cut back, 2 bases at V and 4 bases at J, with 5 bases in the middle. The CDR3 consists of 12 residues. Germline CDR1 SGHTA, CDR2 FQGTGA. Written as DNA, the CDR3 is TGTGCCAGCAGCTTAGGAGTCACTGAAGCTTTCTTT. It yields the protein CASSLGVTEAFF.

This rearrangement joins TRBV7-9 to TRBJ1-1; tentative D call: TRBD1 (5 bases). The CDR3 runs 14 residues. CDR1 is SEHNR and CDR2 is FQNEAQ in the germline V gene (reference sequence). The V and J ends lost 4 bases and 4 bases respectively, with 13 bases between them. The CDR3: CASSSGSGSTEAFF. CDR3 sequence (DNA): TGTGCCAGCAGCTCAGGGAGCGGCAGCACTGAAGCTTTCTTT.

The genes are TRBV4-1 and TRBJ2-1; TRBD2 aligns across 12 bases. Germline CDR1 MGHRA, CDR2 YSYEKL. The CDR3 has 14 amino acids. After removal of 2 bases from V and 15 bases from J, the junction contained 8 bases not matched to a gene. The CDR3 sequence is CASSQPLAGGPRFF. DNA for the CDR3: TGCGCCAGCAGCCAACCACTAGCGGGGGGTCCGCGGTTCTTC.

This chain's CDR3 is CASSQGTDMNTEAFF. CDR3 DNA sequence: TGCGCCAGCAGCCAGGGGACGGACATGAACACTGAAGCTTTCTTT. The chain combines TRBV4-3 with TRBJ1-1; a possible D gene is TRBD1 (5 bases). Germline V CDR1 and CDR2: LGHNA, YSLEER. CDR3 size: 15 residues. Trimming took 3 bases from V and 0 from J, leaving 11 bases between them.

This clone was counted once. The J gene is TRBJ2-5, the V gene TRBV30; no clear D. The CDR3 sequence is 13 residues long. Germline CDR1 GTSNPN, CDR2 SVGIG (reference sequence). The V gene lost 2 bases and the J gene lost 3 bases, with 10 bases spanning the gap. CDR3 sequence reads: CAWSITSEETQYF. DNA for the CDR3: TGTGCCTGGAGTATAACGTCGGAAGAGACCCAGTACTTC.

CDR3 nucleotide sequence: TGCGCCAGCAGCGCTGGTTCCGGGCCGTCCTCCTACGAGCAGTACTTC. As protein: CASSAGSGPSSYEQYF. The chain recombines TRBV5-1 with TRBJ2-7; unclear D gene. CDR3 length: 16 amino acids. V was shortened by 4 bases and J by 0 bases, with 17 bases between the two germline ends. Germline assignment: CDR1 SGHRS and CDR2 YFSETQ.

The chain is built from TRBV12-5 and TRBJ2-2; no clear D gene. This CDR3 contains 15 residues. Trimming pared 0 bases from V and 6 bases from J, leaving 11 bases between. From germline, CDR1 is LGHNT and CDR2 FRNRAP. The CDR3 DNA sequence: TGTGCTAGTGGTTTGGTACACAAGGTTTCCGGGGAGCTGTTTTTT. Residues: CASGLVHKVSGELFF. Combining the CDR3 with reference TRBV12-5 and TRBJ2-2 gives the whole variable domain DARVTQTPRHKVTEMGQEVTMRCQPILGHNTVFWYRQTMMQGLELLAYFRNRAPLDDSGMPKDRFSAEMPDATLATLKIQPSEPRDSAVYFCASGLVHKVSGELFFGEGSRLTVL.

The V and J genes are TRBV18 and TRBJ2-7; tentatively, D is TRBD1 or TRBD2 (5 bases each). The V and J ends lost 3 bases and 4 bases respectively, with 10 bases between them. The germline V gene encodes CDR1 KGHSH and CDR2 LQKENI. The CDR3 sequence is 13 residues long. The CDR3 loop is CASSPVGGYEQYF. The CDR3 nucleotides read TGTGCCAGCTCACCGGTTGGGGGTTACGAGCAGTACTTC.

This chain joins TRBV7-9 and TRBJ1-2; 11 bases are shared with TRBD1. V shed 5 bases, J shed 4 bases, and the junction held 6 bases outside the gene matches. CDR3 length equals 15 residues. CDR1 is SEHNR and CDR2 is FQNEAQ in the germline V gene (reference sequence). CDR3 DNA sequence: TGTGCCAGCAGCCGCGGGACAGGGGGTAGCTATGGCTACACCTTC. Protein sequence: CASSRGTGGSYGYTF.

V and J are TRBV27 and TRBJ2-5; TRBD1 matches at 10 bases. The better agreement between TRBJ2-7 and the DNA end casts doubt on the J call. The CDR3 covers 16 residues. Germline assignment: CDR1 MNHEY and CDR2 SMNVEV (reference sequence). The CDR3 DNA reads TGTGCCAGCAGCCCGCTGGGGACAGGGGCTTCCTACGAGCAGTACTTC. Its translation: CASSPLGTGASYEQYF.

The chain carries TRBV6-1 and TRBJ1-2; D possibly corresponds to TRBD1 (5 bases). Germline V gene lookup returns CDR1 MNHNS and CDR2 SASEGT. V was cut by 6 bases and J by 5 bases, with 19 bases left in between. There are 15 residues in the CDR3. This CDR3 is CASSPETRDTYGYTF. As DNA, the CDR3 is TGTGCCAGCAGCCCCGAGACCAGGGATACTTATGGCTACACCTTC.

This clone appeared once. This sequence joins TRBV7-2 and TRBJ2-7, with TRBD2 identical over 8 bases. V lost 4 bases, J lost 2 bases, and 7 bases stayed unmatched. This CDR3 spans 15 amino acids. Germline CDR1 SGHTA, CDR2 FQGNSA. CDR3 amino acids: CASSYYSGATYEQYF. In DNA form, the CDR3 reads TGTGCCAGCAGCTACTATAGCGGGGCAACCTACGAGCAGTACTTC.

The V and J genes are TRBV19 and TRBJ1-4; D remains ambiguous. The ends were cut back, 5 bases at V and 8 bases at J, with 18 bases in the middle. The CDR3 spans 15 residues. The germline V gene encodes CDR1 LNHDA and CDR2 SQIVND (reference sequence). For the CDR3, the DNA is TGTGCCAGTAGTCCCGAGGAGGCAAGGAGGGAAAAACTGTTTTTT. Protein product: CASSPEEARREKLFF.

The J gene is TRBJ1-5, the V gene TRBV5-6; possible D gene TRBD1, 6 bases. Germline values: CDR1 SGHDT, CDR2 YYEEEE. This CDR3 has 12 residues. Trimming pared 3 bases from V and 14 bases from J, leaving 15 bases between. CDR3 sequence reads: CASSYGTRPEHF. DNA of the CDR3: TGTGCCAGCAGCTACGGGACACGCCCGGAGCATTTT. The whole variable domain, remainder taken from reference TRBV5-6 and TRBJ1-5, is DAGVTQSPTHLIKTRGQQVTLRCSPKSGHDTVSWYQQALGQGPQFIFQYYEEEERQRGNFPDRFSGHQFPNYSSELNVNALLLGDSALYLCASSYGTRPEHFGDGTRLSIL.

The chain recombines TRBV5-4 with TRBJ2-3; no definite D call. Between the trimmed V and J ends, which lost 0 bases and 0 bases, there was a span of 5 bases. Per germline, CDR1 SGHNT and CDR2 YYREEE (reference sequence). CDR3 length equals 14 residues. The CDR3 region has the DNA TGTGCCAGCAGCTTGGACAGTAGCACAGATACGCAGTATTTT. It is translated as CASSLDSSTDTQYF.

The V gene is TRBV6-5, the J gene TRBJ2-1, with D perhaps given as TRBD1 or TRBD2 (5 bases each). CDR3 size: 15 residues. The V end lost 2 bases, the J end lost 2 bases, and 10 bases lay between the germline ends. CDR1 and CDR2 from the germline V gene are MNHEY and SVGAGI. In DNA, the CDR3 is TGTGCCAGCAGTTACCGGGGCCCGGCCTACAATGAGCAGTTCTTC. Translation: CASSYRGPAYNEQFF.

The chain joins TRBV11-2 to TRBJ2-2; no definite D call. V was clipped by 2 bases and J by 0 bases, with 7 bases between them. The CDR3 consists of 15 residues. Germline-derived CDR1 and CDR2 are SGHAT and FQNNGV. The CDR3, as DNA: TGTGCCAGCAGCTTACAAGATCCGAACACCGGGGAGCTGTTTTTT. As protein: CASSLQDPNTGELFF.

The chain uses TRBV4-3 and TRBJ1-5; the D gene is possibly TRBD1 (6 bases). The V gene's germline CDR1 is LGHNA and CDR2 YSLEER. With 3 bases removed from V and 1 base from J, the gap between germline ends came to 10 bases. The CDR3 length is 15 residues. The CDR3, as DNA: TGCGCCAGCAGCCACACGACAGGCAGCAATCAGCCCCAGCATTTT. Translating it yields CASSHTTGSNQPQHF.

This clone was detected only once. The rearrangement uses TRBV30 and TRBJ1-4; D unclear. Between the trimmed V and J ends, which lost 0 bases and 4 bases, there was a span of 9 bases. The CDR3 covers 14 residues. The germline CDR1 and CDR2 sequences are GTSNPN and SVGIG (reference sequence). CDR3 sequence (DNA): TGTGCCTGGAGTGTAGAGGCCTTTAATGAAAAACTGTTTTTT. Translation gives CAWSVEAFNEKLFF.

By its share, this clone is medium-sized. The chain uses TRBV10-3 and TRBJ2-5; 7 bases are shared with TRBD1. V gave up 8 bases and J gave up 5 bases; unmatched junction bases: 8. This CDR3 region has 13 residues. CDR1 and CDR2 from the germline V gene are ENHRY and SYGVKD. For the CDR3, the DNA is TGTGCCATCTCCAAGACAGGGCCCGAGACCCAGTACTTC. Amino acid sequence: CAISKTGPETQYF.

V usage is TRBV6-6 and J usage is TRBJ1-6; a weak D match, TRBD1 (6 bases). The germline V and J ends were trimmed by 5 bases and 15 bases, with 17 bases remaining between them. Germline V gene data show CDR1 as MNHNY and CDR2 as SVGAGI (reference sequence). The CDR3 is made up of 13 amino acids. The CDR3 coding sequence is TGTGCCAGCAGTACCCAAACAGGGACCCACCTCCACTTT. Its protein is CASSTQTGTHLHF.

The chain employs TRBV21-1 and TRBJ2-1; the tabulated D call, TRBD2, remains unverified against the DNA. TRBV21-1 is classified as a pseudogene. The CDR3 length is 20 residues. The CDR3 is CASWANMGGPRRDSYNEQFF. In DNA form, the CDR3 reads TGTGCCAGCTGGGCTAATATGGGCGGGCCCAGGCGAGATTCCTACAATGAGCAGTTCTTC.